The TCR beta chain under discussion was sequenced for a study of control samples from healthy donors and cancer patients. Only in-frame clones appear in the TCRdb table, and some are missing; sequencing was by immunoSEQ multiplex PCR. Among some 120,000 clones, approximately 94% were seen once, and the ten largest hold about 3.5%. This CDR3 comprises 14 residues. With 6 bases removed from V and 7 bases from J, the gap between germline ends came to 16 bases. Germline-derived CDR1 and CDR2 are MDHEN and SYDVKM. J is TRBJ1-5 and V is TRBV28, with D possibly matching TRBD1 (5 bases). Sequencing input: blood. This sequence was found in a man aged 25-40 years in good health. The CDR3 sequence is CASRYGAGWQPQHF. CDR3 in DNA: TGTGCCAGCAGGTATGGGGCCGGCTGGCAGCCCCAGCATTTT.